This TCR beta chain comes out of a study of OX40 agonist ivuxolimab in advanced cancers. Profiled with immunoSEQ multiplex PCR; TCRdb holds only in-frame clones, not every one. The sample records 34,000 or so clones, roughly 76% being singletons. Germline lookup yields CDR1 SGHTA and CDR2 FQGNSA. This CDR3 is 16 amino acids long. The V gene end was trimmed by 2 bases and the J gene end by 9 bases; junction bases not matched to a gene: 16. The sequence was obtained from an adult with an advanced solid tumor such as melanoma, head and neck, liver or kidney cancer. This chain links TRBV7-2 with TRBJ2-7, with 7 bases aligning to TRBD1. The specimen comprised CD4+ or CD8+ T cells sorted from blood, sampled in a trial of the OX40 agonist ivuxolimab. DNA for the CDR3: TGTGCCAGCAGCTTATCATCTACCGGGACAGCGTCTCCGCAGTACTTC. It specifies CASSLSSTGTASPQYF.